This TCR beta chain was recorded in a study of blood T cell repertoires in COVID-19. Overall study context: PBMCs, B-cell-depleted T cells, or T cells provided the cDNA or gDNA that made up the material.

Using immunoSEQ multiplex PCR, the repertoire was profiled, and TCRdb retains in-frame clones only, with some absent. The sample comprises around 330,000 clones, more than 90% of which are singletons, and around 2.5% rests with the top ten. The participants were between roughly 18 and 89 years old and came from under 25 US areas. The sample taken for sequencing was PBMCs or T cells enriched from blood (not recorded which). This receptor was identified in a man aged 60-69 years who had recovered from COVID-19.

The CDR3 protein is CASSASRGRGNEQFF. CDR3 bases: TGTGCCAGCAGTGCATCCCGCGGGAGGGGCAATGAGCAGTTCTTC. This rearrangement joins TRBV7-3 to TRBJ2-1, with 9 bases lining up with TRBD2. Per germline, CDR1 SGHTA and CDR2 FQGTGA. V lost 6 bases to trimming and J lost 6 bases; unmatched junction nucleotides: 9. The CDR3 length is 15 residues.